The clone carrying this T cell receptor (beta chain) is a singleton in its sample. The sample belongs to a study of OX40 agonist ivuxolimab in advanced cancers. With 7 bases removed from V and 15 bases from J, the gap between germline ends came to 19 bases. Germline V gene lookup returns CDR1 SNHLY and CDR2 FYNNEI. The CDR3 loop spans 12 amino acids. TCRdb keeps only in-frame clones here, not all; method: immunoSEQ multiplex PCR. This repertoire shows some 97,000 clones, approximately 91% found once; its top ten account for less than 0.2%. Sample: CD4+ or CD8+ T cells sorted from blood, taken in a trial of the OX40 agonist ivuxolimab. V gene TRBV2 combines with J gene TRBJ2-1; D not certain. The sequence came from an adult with an advanced solid tumor such as melanoma, head and neck, liver or kidney cancer. The CDR3 loop reads CASTMGQVHRFF. CDR3 bases: TGTGCCAGCACTATGGGCCAGGTGCATCGGTTCTTC.